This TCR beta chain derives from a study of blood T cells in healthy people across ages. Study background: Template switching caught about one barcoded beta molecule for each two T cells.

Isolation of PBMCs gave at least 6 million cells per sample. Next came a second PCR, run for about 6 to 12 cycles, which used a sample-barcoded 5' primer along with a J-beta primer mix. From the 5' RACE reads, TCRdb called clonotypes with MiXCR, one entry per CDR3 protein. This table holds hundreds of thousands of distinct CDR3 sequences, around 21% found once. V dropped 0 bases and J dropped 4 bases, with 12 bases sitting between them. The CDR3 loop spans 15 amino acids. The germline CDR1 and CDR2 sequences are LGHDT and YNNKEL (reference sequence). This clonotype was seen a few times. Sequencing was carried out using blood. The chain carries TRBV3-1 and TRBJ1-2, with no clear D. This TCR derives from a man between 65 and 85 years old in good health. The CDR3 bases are TGTGCCAGCAGCCAAGATCTAAGGAGCGGCTATGGCTACACCTTC. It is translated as CASSQDLRSGYGYTF.